What follows is one T cell receptor beta chain and its context. What it binds is not known. The data were obtained in a study of T cell responses to AZD1222 COVID-19 vaccine. Assay: immunoSEQ multiplex PCR; the TCRdb copy retains only in-frame clones and omits some. Of about 84,000 clones listed, approximately 85% are singletons. Deletions cut 7 bases from V and 1 base from J, with 13 bases between. Per the germline V gene, CDR1 is SGHAT and CDR2 is FQNNGV. The length of the CDR3 is 14 residues. General study findings and limits: There were vaccine-associated CD4 TCRs across spike, dominant at 160-218 and 743-854. White British people made up most donors, females outnumbered males, and clonal diversity was possibly underestimated.

This clonotype originated in an adult who received the AZD1222 COVID-19 vaccine. The material sequenced was peripheral blood, taken 28 days after the second AZD1222 dose. The chain uses TRBV11-2 and TRBJ2-5; tentatively, D is TRBD1 or TRBD2 (5 bases each). CDR3 region: CASTPTGTQETQYF. The DNA for the CDR3 is TGTGCCAGCACCCCTACCGGGACCCAAGAGACCCAGTACTTC.